This T cell receptor (beta chain) came from a study of blood T cell repertoires in COVID-19. About the study: The United States, Italy and Spain supplied acute and convalescent COVID-19 samples. The cDNA or gDNA used as material had been derived from T cells, B-cell-depleted T cells, or PBMCs.

CDR3 size: 14 residues. Trimming took 6 bases from V and 4 from J, leaving 13 bases between them. Per germline, CDR1 LNHDA and CDR2 SQIVND (reference sequence). Per the original methods: The assay estimated nucleated cells by amplifying reference gene primers. TCRdb keeps only in-frame clones here, not all; method: immunoSEQ multiplex PCR. From that table come the V and J calls and clone size; the DNA was used to work out D and trimming. The sample consists of around 230,000 clones, 82% of them appearing once. There are a few counts of this clone. This clonotype originated in a woman aged 55-69 years with active or convalescent COVID-19. This chain links TRBV19 with TRBJ1-3, with D unresolved. Sequencing was performed on peripheral blood. CDR3 sequence: CASRPGSAGNTIYF. The CDR3, as DNA: TGTGCCAGTAGACCGGGGTCGGCAGGAAACACCATATATTTT.